Described below is a single T cell receptor beta chain sequence and its context. Its antigen remains unknown. Since the CDR3 does not end with the conserved phenylalanine or tryptophan, this likely comes from a read error. The DNA is omitted, as the CDR3 cannot be located on it reliably, and the CDR3 follows TCRdb's listing. The sample is drawn from a study of tumor and adjacent non-tumor tissue in lung cancer. Study information: The patients, approximately 9 men and 5 women, were 31 to 76 with stage I to III disease. Whole-study results and caveats: Tumor tissue had significantly higher TCR diversity than normal lung. Tumor repertoires had a smaller top 100 clone share than normal lung.

RNA was extracted from bulk tissue without any cell sorting. The CDR3 is 14 amino acids in total, end residues counted. Looked up from germline, CDR1 is LGHNA and CDR2 is YSLEER. A modified ARM-PCR protocol with three rounds of nested PCR amplified TCRbeta. TCRdb itself ran the multiplex PCR reads through MiXCR, one entry per CDR3 protein. The sample holds 75,000 to 100,000 distinct CDR3 sequences; roughly 66% are singletons and the top ten take 15% to 20%. This TCR came from a man in his sixties with non-small cell lung cancer. The gene calls are TRBV4-3 and TRBJ2-4; the table calls TRBD2, which could not be checked here. The source material was lung tumor tissue. This CDR3 is CASSQARPAGIKYL.